These 17 T cell receptor beta chains came from one sample sequenced in a study of blood T cell repertoires in COVID-19. Clones were read by immunoSEQ multiplex PCR, and TCRdb kept only the in-frame ones, dropping some. The data show 200,000 to 250,000 clones, roughly 84% seen once. Sequencing input: peripheral blood. The receptors derive from a woman aged 45-65 years with acute or convalescent COVID-19.

This clone was observed a handful of times. The rearrangement joins TRBV3-1 (or the pseudogene TRBV3-2) to TRBJ1-2; tentative D call: TRBD1 (6 bases). The V end was cut by 6 bases, the J end by 4 bases, with 12 bases between. The germline V gene has CDR1 LGHDT and CDR2 YNNKEL (reference sequence). This CDR3 has 13 amino acids. CDR3: CASSPQGAYGYTF. CDR3 nucleotide sequence: TGTGCCAGCAGTCCACAGGGAGCCTATGGCTACACCTTC.

The chain links TRBV19 to TRBJ1-2; 7 nucleotides agree with TRBD1. Germline V gives CDR1 LNHDA, CDR2 SQIVND (reference sequence). Trimming at V came to 7 bases and at J to 1 base, leaving 12 bases not matched to a gene. The CDR3 runs 16 residues. DNA of the CDR3: TGTGCCAGTACCCCGGACAGGACCTCATTTAACTATGGCTACACCTTC. It codes for CASTPDRTSFNYGYTF.

The rearrangement uses TRBV28 and TRBJ1-5, with D perhaps TRBD1 (5 bases). The ends were cut back, 5 bases at V and 7 bases at J, with 12 bases in the middle. In germline, CDR1 is MDHEN, CDR2 SYDVKM. CDR3 length: 13 residues. CDR3 sequence reads: CASSVRAWQPQHF. The CDR3 DNA reads as TGTGCCAGCAGTGTCAGGGCATGGCAGCCCCAGCATTTT.

This clone was observed once. The chain combines TRBV6-5 with TRBJ2-1, with D possibly being TRBD2 (6 bases). This CDR3 comprises 12 residues. CDR1 is MNHEY and CDR2 is SVGAGI in the germline V gene. V was trimmed by 8 bases and J by 9 bases, leaving 14 bases between them. CDR3 bases: TGTGCCAGCCAGGGACTGTTCGGTGAGCAGTTCTTC. Encoded protein: CASQGLFGEQFF.

The CDR3 nucleotides are TGTGCCAGCAGCGGGACTCTAACTCCGGGCGAGCAGTACTTC. Translated, it gives CASSGTLTPGEQYF. The V and J genes are TRBV27 and TRBJ2-7; a possible D gene is TRBD2 (6 bases). V was pared by 6 bases and J by 6 bases, with 18 bases between. The CDR3 has 14 amino acids. CDR1 and CDR2 from the germline V gene are MNHEY and SMNVEV (reference sequence).

This rearrangement joins TRBV5-1 to TRBJ2-2; D is undetermined. Trimming left V 1 base short and J 2 bases short, with 9 bases between. CDR3 length equals 15 residues. Germline assignment: CDR1 SGHRS and CDR2 YFSETQ. As DNA, the CDR3 is TGCGCCAGCAGCTTGTTTCCTCTAAACACCGGGGAGCTGTTTTTT. Translating gives CASSLFPLNTGELFF. The whole variable domain, remainder taken from reference TRBV5-1 and TRBJ2-2, is KAGVTQTPRYLIKTRGQQVTLSCSPISGHRSVSWYQQTPGQGLQFLFEYFSETQRNKGNFPGRFSGRQFSNSRSEMNVSTLELGDSALYLCASSLFPLNTGELFFGEGSRLTVL.

This chain connects TRBV7-9 to TRBJ1-2; 7 nucleotides agree with TRBD1. CDR1 and CDR2 (germline): SEHNR, FQNEAQ (reference sequence). V was clipped by 3 bases and J by 5 bases; unmatched bases: 6. CDR3 length: 14 amino acids. The CDR3 spells CASSLPGTEYGYTF. The CDR3, as DNA: TGTGCCAGCAGCTTGCCGGGGACAGAATATGGCTACACCTTC.

The V gene is TRBV6-5, the J gene TRBJ1-5, with D tentatively TRBD1 (5 bases). This CDR3 region has 14 residues. Trimming pared 5 bases from V and 7 bases from J, leaving 15 bases between. Germline CDR1 MNHEY, CDR2 SVGAGI. Written as DNA, the CDR3 is TGTGCCAGCAGTACCCCAGGGAGGAACCAGCCCCAGCATTTT. It encodes CASSTPGRNQPQHF.

The chain employs TRBV5-1 and TRBJ1-5, with a possible D match to TRBD1 (5 bases). This CDR3 has 14 amino acids. Germline V gene sequence: CDR1 SGHRS, CDR2 YFSETQ. V lost 0 bases and J 9 bases, leaving 13 bases between the germline ends. The CDR3 DNA follows: TGCGCCAGCAGCTTGGAGGGACCCGGGGGGCCCCAGCATTTT. This codes for CASSLEGPGGPQHF.

The chain employs TRBV28 and TRBJ2-7, with TRBD2 matching 14 bases. V shed 6 bases, J shed 7 bases, and the junction held 8 bases outside the gene matches. The germline V gene has CDR1 MDHEN and CDR2 SYDVKM. This CDR3 is built from 15 residues. CDR3 nucleotides: TGTGCCAGCAGACCTGGGACTAGCGGGAGTAGAGAGCAGTACTTC. It codes for CASRPGTSGSREQYF. The entire variable domain, with the rest obtained from reference TRBV28 and TRBJ2-7, is as follows: DVKVTQSSRYLVKRTGEKVFLECVQDMDHENMFWYRQDPGLGLRLIYFSYDVKMKEKGDIPEGYSVSREKKERFSLILESASTNQTSMYLCASRPGTSGSREQYFGPGTRLTVT.

The chain uses TRBV7-2 and TRBJ1-1; TRBD1 agrees at 10 bases. Germline assignment: CDR1 SGHTA and CDR2 FQGNSA. This CDR3 contains 14 residues. V was clipped by 2 bases and J by 7 bases; unmatched bases: 4. CDR3 protein: CASSLYRDRGEAFF. In DNA form, the CDR3 reads TGTGCCAGCAGCTTATACCGGGACAGGGGTGAAGCTTTCTTT.

The CDR3 sequence: CASSQLRRTGAFTDTQYF. The CDR3 coding sequence is TGTGCCAGCAGCCAACTTAGAAGGACAGGGGCCTTCACAGATACGCAGTATTTT. V gene TRBV4-2 combines with J gene TRBJ2-3; TRBD1 aligns across 9 bases. The germline V gene encodes CDR1 LGHNA and CDR2 YNFKEQ. V dropped 2 bases and J dropped 2; count of bases not matched to a gene: 11. The CDR3 totals 18 residues.

This chain joins TRBV18 and TRBJ1-5; 11 bases align to TRBD1. Germline V lookup: CDR1 KGHSH, CDR2 LQKENI. The length of the CDR3 is 16 residues. Trimming cost V 1 base and J 6 bases; bases outside gene matches: 5. The CDR3 reads CASSPQRTGGPQPQHF. In DNA form, the CDR3 reads TGTGCCAGCTCACCACAAAGGACAGGGGGCCCTCAGCCCCAGCATTTT.

A single count supports this clone. The chain is built from TRBV6-1 and TRBJ2-1, with D maybe TRBD1 (5 bases). The germline V and J ends were trimmed by 1 base and 2 bases, with 15 bases remaining between them. The CDR3 covers 17 residues. CDR1 is MNHNS and CDR2 is SASEGT in the germline V gene. CDR3 region: CASSEEARATAYNEQFF. In DNA, the CDR3 is TGTGCCAGCAGTGAAGAGGCCAGGGCAACCGCCTACAATGAGCAGTTCTTC.

The V call is TRBV20-1, the J call TRBJ1-6, with a weak D call TRBD1 (5 bases). Trimming pared 3 bases from V and 2 bases from J, leaving 17 bases between. The CDR3 spans 17 residues. CDR1 is DFQATT and CDR2 is SNEGSKA in the germline V gene (reference sequence). CDR3 DNA: TGCAGTGCTAGTCTGGGGGGGGAGGTCACCTATAATTCACCCCTCCACTTT. Translated, it gives CSASLGGEVTYNSPLHF.

This clone appeared a few times. V and J are TRBV28 and TRBJ1-2; 9 bases align to TRBD1. The junction had 10 bases not matched to a gene; V was cut back by 7 bases and J by 7 bases. The CDR3 sequence is 14 residues long. Germline CDR1 reads MDHEN; CDR2 reads SYDVKM. The CDR3 is CASNLDRGGSGYTF. CDR3 DNA sequence: TGTGCCAGCAACCTGGACAGGGGCGGGTCTGGCTACACCTTC.

The genes are TRBV7-9 and TRBJ2-7; no definite D call. The CDR3 runs to 15 residues. Germline V gives CDR1 SEHNR, CDR2 FQNEAQ (reference sequence). V lost 0 bases, J lost 0 bases, and 9 bases lay in between. CDR3 sequence (DNA): TGTGCCAGCAGCTTAGCATCCGAGAGCTCCTACGAGCAGTACTTC. Translating it yields CASSLASESSYEQYF.